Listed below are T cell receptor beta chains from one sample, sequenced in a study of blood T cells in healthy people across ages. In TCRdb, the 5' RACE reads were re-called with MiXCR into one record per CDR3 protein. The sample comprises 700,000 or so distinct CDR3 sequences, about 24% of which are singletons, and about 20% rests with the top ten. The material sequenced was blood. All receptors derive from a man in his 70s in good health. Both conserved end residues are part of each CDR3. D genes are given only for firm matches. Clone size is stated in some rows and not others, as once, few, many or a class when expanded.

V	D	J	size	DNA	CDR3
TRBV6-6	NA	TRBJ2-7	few	TGTGCCAGCACCAAAACGGAGGGGACGAGGTACGAGCAGTACTTC	CASTKTEGTRYEQYF
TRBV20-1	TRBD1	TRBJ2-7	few	TGCAGTGCTAGAGGACAGGGATTGAGGGAGCAGTACTTC	CSARGQGLREQYF
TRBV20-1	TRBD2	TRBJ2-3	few	TGCAGTGCTCCTTTGACTAGCGGGGGGACCACAGATACGCAGTATTTT	CSAPLTSGGTTDTQYF
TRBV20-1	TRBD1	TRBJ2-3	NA	TGCAGTGCCGAGCCAGGGGGCGGCCGCACAGATACGCAGTATTTT	CSAEPGGGRTDTQYF
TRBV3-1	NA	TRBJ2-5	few	TGTGCCAGCAGCCAATCAGGCAGGGCGACGGAGACCCAGTACTTC	CASSQSGRATETQYF
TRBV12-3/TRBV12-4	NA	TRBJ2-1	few	TGTGCCAGCACTGGCCCCCCGCACGGGGTTGATGAGCAGTTCTTC	CASTGPPHGVDEQFF
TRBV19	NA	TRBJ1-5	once	TGTGCCAGTAGTAAGGCCCCAAGTACGAATCAGCCCCAGCATTTT	CASSKAPSTNQPQHF
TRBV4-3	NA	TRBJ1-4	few	TGCGCCAGCAGCCCCTGGAGAGTGGGTAATGAAAAACTGTTTTTT	CASSPWRVGNEKLFF
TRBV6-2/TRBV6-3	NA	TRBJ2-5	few	TGTGCCAGCAGGACAACCAATAGGGGCATTGAGACCCAGTACTTC	CASRTTNRGIETQYF
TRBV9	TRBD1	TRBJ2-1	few	TGTGCCAGCAGCGTAGGACAGGGAACCTACAATGAGCAGTTCTTC	CASSVGQGTYNEQFF
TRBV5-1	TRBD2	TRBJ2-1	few	TGCGCCAGCAGCTTAACTAGCGGCCGGGGGGGTGAGCAGTTCTTC	CASSLTSGRGGEQFF
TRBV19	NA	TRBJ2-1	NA	TGTGCCAGTAGGCGGACAGAAAGGGCATCTGAGCAGTTCTTC	CASRRTERASEQFF
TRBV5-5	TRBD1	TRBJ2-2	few	TGTGCCAGCAGCTTGGCGCCAGGGGGTAACACCGGGGAGCTGTTTTTT	CASSLAPGGNTGELFF
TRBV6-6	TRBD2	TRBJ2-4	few	TGTGCCAGCACCCCAGCGGGGGAGGCCAAAAACATTCAGTACTTC	CASTPAGEAKNIQYF
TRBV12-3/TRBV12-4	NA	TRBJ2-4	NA	TGTGCCAGCAGTCCTTCAGGGGGGACGGGAATTCAGTACTTC	CASSPSGGTGIQYF
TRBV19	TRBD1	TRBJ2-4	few	TGTGCCAGTAGAACAGGGGGTATGGACATTCAGTACTTC	CASRTGGMDIQYF
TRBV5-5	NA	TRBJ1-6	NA	TGTGCCAGCAGCCGAGAACGGACAACAAATTCACCCCTCCACTTT	CASSRERTTNSPLHF
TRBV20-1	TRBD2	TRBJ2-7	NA	TGCAGTGCTAGAGATTTAATTCTAGCGGGGCGATCCTACGAGCAGTACTTC	CSARDLILAGRSYEQYF
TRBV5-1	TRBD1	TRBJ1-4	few	TGCGCCAGCAGCCCCGCAGGGGGAGATGAAAAACTGTTTTTT	CASSPAGGDEKLFF
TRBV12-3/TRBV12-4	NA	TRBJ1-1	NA	TGTGCCAGCACCAGGGGCGCAGGGAGGGGTGTCACTGAAGCTTTCTTT	CASTRGAGRGVTEAFF
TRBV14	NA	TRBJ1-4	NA	TGTGCCAGCAGCCGAGGCGGTTGGGGTGAAAAACTGTTTTTT	CASSRGGWGEKLFF
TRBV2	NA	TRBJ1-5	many	TGTGCCAGCACGAGACAGGCTCTCAATCAGCCCCAGCATTTT	CASTRQALNQPQHF
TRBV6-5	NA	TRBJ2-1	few	TGTGCCAGCAGTTACCGACCCTACATAACCTCCTACAATGAGCAGTTCTTC	CASSYRPYITSYNEQFF
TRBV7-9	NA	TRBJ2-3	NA	TGTGCCAGCAGCTTAGTATCCTGGCTTGATACGCAGTATTTT	CASSLVSWLDTQYF
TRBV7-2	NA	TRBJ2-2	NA	TGTGCCAGCAGCTCATCCTTAGGGGGGACCGGGGAGCTGTTTTTT	CASSSSLGGTGELFF
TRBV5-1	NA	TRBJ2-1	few	TGCGCCAGCACCCTTTCGGAGAGGGGCTACAATGAGCAGCTCTTC	CASTLSERGYNEQLF
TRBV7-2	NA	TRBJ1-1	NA	TGTGCCAGCAGCCCCCAGAAGGGCAGGAACACTGAAGCTTTCTTT	CASSPQKGRNTEAFF
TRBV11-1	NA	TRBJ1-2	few	TGTGCCAGCAGCTACAAAGGGACGAACTATGGCTACACCTTC	CASSYKGTNYGYTF
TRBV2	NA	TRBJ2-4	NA	TGTGCCAGCAGCCACACGTGGGAGTCTGGGAACATTCAGTACTTC	CASSHTWESGNIQYF
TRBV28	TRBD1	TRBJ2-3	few	TGTGCCAGCAGTTTAACGATCACAGGGGGCGCGGATACGCAGTATTTT	CASSLTITGGADTQYF
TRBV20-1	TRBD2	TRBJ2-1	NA	TGCAGTGCTAGAGTCGCGGCGGGGGGGGTTTACAATGAGCAGTTCTTC	CSARVAAGGVYNEQFF
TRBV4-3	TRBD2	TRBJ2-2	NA	TGCGCCAGCAGCCACTTTAGCGGGGGGAAGACCGGGGAGCTGTTTTTT	CASSHFSGGKTGELFF
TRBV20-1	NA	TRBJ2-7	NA	TGCAGTGCTAGGGGGTCCTGGGCCTACGAGCAGTACTTC	CSARGSWAYEQYF
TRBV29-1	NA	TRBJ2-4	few	TGCAGCTCCCAGTCGGGGCTAATTCAGTACTTC	CSSQSGLIQYF
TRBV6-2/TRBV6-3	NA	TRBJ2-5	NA	TGTGCCAGCAGTTACGGTGGCTACCACCAAGAGACCCAGTACTTC	CASSYGGYHQETQYF
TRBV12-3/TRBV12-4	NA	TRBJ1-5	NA	TGTGCCAGCAGTTCCCGTGGACAGCCCCAGCATTTT	CASSSRGQPQHF
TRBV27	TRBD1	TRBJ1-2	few	TGTGCCAGCAGTCAGCCGCAGGGGGGTGGCTATGGCTACACCTTC	CASSQPQGGGYGYTF
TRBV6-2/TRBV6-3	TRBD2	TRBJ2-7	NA	TGTGCCAGCAGACCTAGCGGAGCTTACGAGCAGTACTTC	CASRPSGAYEQYF
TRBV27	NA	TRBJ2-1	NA	TGTGCCAGCAGTCCCTCCAGACTAGTTAATGAGCAGTTCTTC	CASSPSRLVNEQFF
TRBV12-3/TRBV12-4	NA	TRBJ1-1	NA	TGTGCCAGCAACAACGGACGGACTGAAGCTTTCTTT	CASNNGRTEAFF
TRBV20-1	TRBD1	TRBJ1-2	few	TGCAGTGCATGGACAGGGGGCAACTATGGCTACACCTTC	CSAWTGGNYGYTF
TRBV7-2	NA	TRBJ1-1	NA	TGTGCCAGCAGCGATACCGGGACAACGAACACTGAAGCTTTCTTT	CASSDTGTTNTEAFF
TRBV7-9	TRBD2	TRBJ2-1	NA	TGTGCCAGCAGCCCCACAGCGAGTACTAGCGGGGCACCCCTCAGGGGGCAGTTCTTC	CASSPTASTSGAPLRGQFF
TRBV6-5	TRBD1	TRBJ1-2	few	TGTGCCAGCAGGCCATCGACAGGGGGCAACTATGGCTACACCTTC	CASRPSTGGNYGYTF
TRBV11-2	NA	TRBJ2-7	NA	TGTGCCAGCAGCTTAGGGGGCAAGATTTACGAGCAGTACTTC	CASSLGGKIYEQYF
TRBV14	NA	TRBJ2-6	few	TGTGCCAGCAGCCAAGAATTCCTTCAGGGGACTGGGGCCAACGTCCTGACTTTC	CASSQEFLQGTGANVLTF
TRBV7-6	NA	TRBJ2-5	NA	TGTGCCAGCAGCTTTGATGGGGGGGCGTACCAAGAGACCCAGTACTTC	CASSFDGGAYQETQYF
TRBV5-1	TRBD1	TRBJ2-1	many	TGTGCCAGCAGCTTAGACAGGGTCAATGAGCAGTTCTTC	CASSLDRVNEQFF
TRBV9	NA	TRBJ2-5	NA	TGTGCCAGCAGCGGGATCCTAGGGGAGACCCAGTACTTC	CASSGILGETQYF
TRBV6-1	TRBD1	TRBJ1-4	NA	TGTGCCAGCAGTCCCCCCGGGACAGGGGAGGGAAAACTGTTTTTT	CASSPPGTGEGKLFF
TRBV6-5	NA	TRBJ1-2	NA	TGTGCCAGCAGGCCAATTCAACGGGGAATTAACTATGGCTACACCTTC	CASRPIQRGINYGYTF
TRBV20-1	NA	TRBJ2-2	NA	TGCAGTGCTTTAGGACTATTCCCCGGGGAGCTGTTTTTT	CSALGLFPGELFF
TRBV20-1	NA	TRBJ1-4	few	TGCAGTGCTAGGGCAGACCGAGCAGCTAATGAAAAACTGTTTTTT	CSARADRAANEKLFF
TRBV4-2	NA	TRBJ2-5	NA	TGTGCCAGCAGCCATGGATTAGGGGGCCAAGAGACCCAGTACTTC	CASSHGLGGQETQYF
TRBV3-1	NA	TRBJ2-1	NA	TGTGCCAGCAGCAGCCTCGGGGCCTCCGAAAGTAATGAGCAGTTCTTC	CASSSLGASESNEQFF
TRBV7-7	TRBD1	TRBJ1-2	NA	TGTGCCAGCAGCCCGGTCGGGACAGCTAACTATGGCTACACCTTC	CASSPVGTANYGYTF